A selection of T cell receptor beta chains follows, all from one sample in a study of blood T cell repertoires in COVID-19. Measured with immunoSEQ multiplex PCR; TCRdb has only the in-frame clones, and not every one. This sample has 150,000 to 200,000 clones, with approximately 93% found just once. The source material was peripheral blood. The receptors originated from an older woman with COVID-19, enrolled during active disease. The CDR3 runs from the conserved cysteine through the conserved F or W. A D gene is named only where the DNA matches it firmly. Size values are once, few and many counts, or a class for expanded clones, and some rows have none.

TRBV2	TRBJ2-5	-	TRBD2	CASQGRRGGSAQYF	TGTGCCAGCCAAGGTCGGCGGGGGGGGTCCGCCCAGTACTTC
TRBV2	TRBJ1-4	-	-	CASSDRGQFNEKLFF	TGTGCCAGCAGTGACAGAGGACAGTTTAATGAAAAACTGTTTTTT
TRBV5-1	TRBJ1-6	-	-	CASTVSGQKNNSPLHF	TGCGCCAGCACAGTGAGTGGACAGAAAAATAATTCACCCCTCCACTTT
TRBV3-1/TRBV3-2	TRBJ1-2	once	TRBD1	CASSFSGTGPRFFYGYTF	TGTGCCAGCAGCTTCTCCGGGACAGGGCCAAGGTTTTTCTATGGCTACACCTTC
TRBV3-1/TRBV3-2	TRBJ1-3	-	-	CASSQGGGFGNTIYF	TGTGCCAGCAGCCAAGGGGGGGGGTTCGGAAACACCATATATTTT
TRBV6-5	TRBJ1-5	-	-	CASSLRLNQPQHF	TGTGCCAGCAGTTTGAGACTCAATCAGCCCCAGCATTTT
TRBV11-3	TRBJ2-1	-	TRBD1	CASEATGGNEQFF	TGTGCCAGCGAAGCGACAGGGGGCAATGAGCAGTTCTTC
TRBV18	TRBJ1-1	-	-	CASSRQGWRTEAFF	TGTGCCAGCTCACGCCAGGGGTGGAGGACTGAAGCTTTCTTT
TRBV6-2/TRBV6-3	TRBJ1-2	once	-	CASSYGQSYGYTF	TGTGCCAGCAGTTACGGGCAGAGCTATGGCTACACCTTC
TRBV6-5	TRBJ1-2	-	TRBD1	CASRGTGEGGYTF	TGTGCCAGCAGGGGGACAGGGGAGGGAGGCTACACCTTC
TRBV19	TRBJ2-7	-	-	CASSISGGVIYEQYF	TGTGCCAGTAGTATATCGGGGGGCGTAATTTACGAGCAGTACTTC
TRBV29-1	TRBJ1-1	-	TRBD1	CSVQTGWNTEAFF	TGCAGCGTTCAGACAGGGTGGAACACTGAAGCTTTCTTT
TRBV5-4	TRBJ1-1	-	TRBD1	CASSSGTELNTEAFF	TGTGCCAGCAGCTCCGGGACAGAACTGAACACTGAAGCTTTCTTT
TRBV15	TRBJ1-2	-	-	CATSRPNGYLFGGYTF	TGTGCCACCAGCAGGCCCAACGGGTACCTCTTCGGTGGCTACACCTTC
TRBV19	TRBJ2-7	few	TRBD2	CASSIWGGEQYF	TGTGCCAGTAGTATCTGGGGAGGGGAGCAGTACTTC
TRBV5-6	TRBJ2-1	-	TRBD1	CASSRSGTGGYNEQFF	TGTGCCAGCAGCCGTTCCGGGACAGGGGGCTACAATGAGCAGTTCTTC
TRBV18	TRBJ1-1	-	TRBD1	CASSPGQLNTEAFF	TGTGCCAGCTCACCGGGACAGCTGAACACTGAAGCTTTCTTT
TRBV19	TRBJ1-4	-	-	CASSLTGRVGEKLFF	TGTGCCAGTAGTCTCACAGGGAGGGTTGGAGAAAAACTGTTTTTT
TRBV29-1	TRBJ1-2	-	TRBD1	CSVEGQRTGPGYTF	TGCAGCGTTGAAGGGCAGAGGACAGGCCCTGGCTACACCTTC
TRBV7-2	TRBJ1-1	-	TRBD1	CASSRTGTGARPEAFF	TGTGCCAGCAGCAGGACCGGGACAGGGGCGCGTCCTGAAGCTTTCTTT
TRBV6-1	TRBJ1-5	-	-	CASSEQGGNQPQHF	TGTGCCAGCAGTGAACAGGGAGGGAATCAGCCCCAGCATTTT
TRBV15	TRBJ2-1	-	-	CATSRDRRGEGGGNSEQFF	TGTGCCACCAGCAGAGATAGGCGCGGGGAGGGGGGAGGTAACAGTGAGCAGTTCTTC
TRBV12-3/TRBV12-4	TRBJ2-5	-	-	CASSSSPGTQYF	TGTGCCAGCAGCTCTTCACCGGGGACCCAGTACTTC
TRBV7-2	TRBJ1-5	-	TRBD1	CASSSRDRGRYQPQHF	TGTGCCAGCAGCTCCCGGGACAGGGGAAGGTATCAGCCCCAGCATTTT
TRBV6-5	TRBJ1-2	-	TRBD1	CASIPGQGVSYGYTF	TGTGCCAGCATACCGGGACAGGGAGTCTCATATGGCTACACCTTC
TRBV19	TRBJ1-1	once	-	CASSHQATEAFF	TGTGCCAGTAGTCATCAGGCCACTGAAGCTTTCTTT